This T cell receptor beta chain came from a study of T cells after posttransplantation cyclophosphamide. Clones were sequenced by immunoSEQ multiplex PCR, and TCRdb holds only the in-frame ones, with some missing. Of over a thousand clones listed, 95% to 98% were seen once; the top ten hold roughly 1.5%. Broader study findings: Skin or GI-infiltrating T cells shared few TRB sequences with blood.

This CDR3 region has 18 residues. CDR1 is PRHDT, CDR2 FYEKMQ, per germline (reference sequence). Trimming took 2 bases from V and 0 from J, leaving 16 bases between them. Worth noting for this clone: Its antigen is not known.

Cells defined as naive were viable CD3+CD4+ or CD3+CD8+ and CCR7+CD45RA+CD45RO-CD95-CD27+CD28+. V is TRBV13 and J is TRBJ2-2, with D possibly being TRBD2 (6 bases). Sequences were obtained from naive CD8+ T cells sorted from PBMCs. This TCR came from a woman between 55 and 75 years old in good health, CMV-negative, and a related stem cell transplant donor. This chain's CDR3 is CASSLPRFSGPNTGELFF. The CDR3 DNA reads TGTGCCAGCAGCTTACCCCGTTTTAGCGGACCGAACACCGGGGAGCTGTTTTTT.